The 20 T cell receptor beta chains in this list originate from one sample, sequenced in a study of CD8+ T cells in alopecia areata listed by TCRdb under 2018. The method was the immunoSEQ multiplex PCR assay. To provide template for TCR sequencing, every sample had RNA extracted and reverse transcribed into cDNA. TCRdb retrieved this table from immuneACCESS and kept in-frame rearrangements only. Not all clones are present; in checked studies, unresolved V genes account for under half, and no reason is known for the remainder. This sample lists a few hundred thousand clones; 66% were detected once. The ten largest clones add up to over 1% of the sample. The treatment or condition label, as the study defines it: oral pan-JAK inhibitor, 5-10 mg twice daily. This material consisted of CD4+ T cells sorted from blood, taken at approximately week 42, from a patient treated with tofacitinib. All receptors come from a human donor with alopecia areata.

This chain connects TRBV7-2 to TRBJ2-3; the D is unclear. The V end was cut by 1 base, the J end by 4 bases, with 9 bases between. Germline lookup yields CDR1 SGHTA and CDR2 FQGNSA. The CDR3 is made up of 14 amino acids. CDR3 nucleotides: TGTGCCAGCAGCTTAGTAGGTGTTTCAGATACGCAGTATTTT. Translation: CASSLVGVSDTQYF.

CDR3 region: CASSLGFTGELFF. The DNA of the CDR3 is TGTGCCAGCAGCTTAGGGTTCACCGGGGAGCTGTTTTTT. The rearrangement links TRBV5-6 to TRBJ2-2; no firm D call. Germline-derived CDR1 and CDR2 are SGHDT and YYEEEE. The CDR3 spans 13 residues. V gave up 2 bases and J gave up 4 bases, with 6 bases separating them.

This clone came up a few times. This chain connects TRBV7-6 to TRBJ2-5; D gene uncertain. Per germline, CDR1 SGHVS and CDR2 FNYEAQ. This CDR3 region has 13 residues. V was pared by 2 bases and J by 3 bases, with 7 bases between. The CDR3 loop reads CASSLSAKETQYF. The DNA for the CDR3 is TGTGCCAGCAGCTTATCGGCGAAAGAGACCCAGTACTTC. Drawing the rest from reference TRBV7-6 and TRBJ2-5, the complete variable domain is GAGVSQSPRYKVTKRGQDVALRCDPISGHVSLYWYRQALGQGPEFLTYFNYEAQQDKSGLPNDRFSAERPEGSISTLTIQRTEQRDSAMYRCASSLSAKETQYFGPGTRLLVL.

This clone was observed a few times. The gene calls are TRBV11-2 and TRBJ2-2; 9 bases match TRBD1. Germline V gene sequence: CDR1 SGHAT, CDR2 FQNNGV. CDR3 length: 15 residues. Unmatched junction bases numbered 8, after V lost 2 bases and J lost 10 bases. In DNA form, the CDR3 reads TGTGCCAGCAGCTTATGGGGACAGGGAAGCGAGGAGCTGTTTTTT. Its protein is CASSLWGQGSEELFF.

The CDR3 region is CASSQSPTGAYEQYF. CDR3 in DNA: TGCGCCAGCAGTCAATCGCCGACAGGGGCCTACGAGCAGTACTTC. J is TRBJ2-7 and V is TRBV23-1; the match to TRBD1 covers 8 bases. TRBV23-1 is given ORF status, its function remaining uncertain. The CDR3 totals 15 residues. V lost 0 bases and J lost 2; bases outside the gene matches: 3.

This clone was counted only a few times. V gene TRBV28 combines with J gene TRBJ1-1; no reliable D call. The germline V and J ends were trimmed by 4 bases and 4 bases, with 19 bases remaining between them. This CDR3 is built from 16 residues. Per germline, CDR1 MDHEN and CDR2 SYDVKM. The chain's CDR3 is CASSSPSLEPGTEAFF. In nucleotides, the CDR3 is TGTGCCAGCAGTTCCCCCTCTCTGGAGCCTGGCACTGAAGCTTTCTTT. The variable domain in full, completed from reference TRBV28 and TRBJ1-1, reads DVKVTQSSRYLVKRTGEKVFLECVQDMDHENMFWYRQDPGLGLRLIYFSYDVKMKEKGDIPEGYSVSREKKERFSLILESASTNQTSMYLCASSSPSLEPGTEAFFGQGTRLTVV.

This clone was counted a few times. The gene calls are TRBV7-2 and TRBJ2-3; D perhaps matches TRBD2 (7 bases). This CDR3 has 15 amino acids. The V gene lost 5 bases and the J gene lost 9 bases, with 21 bases spanning the gap. In germline, CDR1 is SGHTA, CDR2 FQGNSA. In DNA, the CDR3 is TGTGCCAGCAGCCCCCTGGGGGGGGCCTCTAGGACGCAGTATTTT. Encoded protein: CASSPLGGASRTQYF.

In regard to this clone: Other DNA sequences of this sample code for an identical CDR3. The chain uses TRBV29-1 and TRBJ2-2; 9 bases agree with TRBD1. The CDR3 totals 12 residues. Germline lookup yields CDR1 SQVTM and CDR2 ANQGSEA. The J segment lost 6 bases and the V segment lost 4 bases, leaving 0 bases of the junction unmatched. CDR3 amino acids: CSVGQGAGELFF. The CDR3 region has the DNA TGCAGCGTTGGACAGGGGGCCGGGGAGCTGTTTTTT.

The rearrangement uses TRBV4-2 and TRBJ1-2; TRBD1 is a possible D gene (5 bases). The CDR3 spans 17 residues. The V end was cut by 3 bases, the J end by 6 bases, with 23 bases between. The germline V gene encodes CDR1 LGHNA and CDR2 YNFKEQ. The CDR3 here is CASSQERRGLLVHGYTF. CDR3 nucleotide sequence: TGTGCCAGCAGCCAGGAGAGACGGGGGTTACTAGTGCATGGCTACACCTTC.

This clone occurred a few times. The chain combines TRBV28 with TRBJ2-5; D possibly matches TRBD1 or TRBD2 (6 bases each). V was cut by 6 bases and J by 5 bases, with 10 bases left in between. CDR3 length equals 12 residues. Per the germline V gene, CDR1 is MDHEN and CDR2 is SYDVKM. CDR3: CASRRGRETQYF. The CDR3 coding sequence is TGTGCCAGCAGACGGGGGCGGGAGACCCAGTACTTC.

The rearrangement joins TRBV15 to TRBJ2-6, with D tentatively TRBD1 or TRBD2 (6 bases each). CDR3 length equals 14 residues. Between the trimmed V and J ends, which lost 5 bases and 4 bases, there was a span of 9 bases. Germline V CDR1 and CDR2: LNHNV, YYDKDF (reference sequence). The CDR3 nucleotides read TGTGCCACCAGCCTGGGGGGCGGGGCCAACGTCCTGACTTTC. This codes for CATSLGGGANVLTF.

The chain links TRBV5-6 to TRBJ1-6, with no clear D. Trimming removed 0 bases at V and 9 bases at J, with 4 bases between. The CDR3 sequence is 12 residues long. Per germline, CDR1 SGHDT and CDR2 YYEEEE. CDR3 protein: CASSLEVSPLHF. The CDR3 bases are TGTGCCAGCAGCTTGGAGGTTTCACCCCTCCACTTT.

The chain employs TRBV25-1 and TRBJ2-6, with D tentatively TRBD1 (6 bases). CDR1 MGHDK and CDR2 SYGVNS come from the germline V gene. The CDR3 spans 15 residues. Trimming cost V 6 bases and J 0 bases, with 9 bases left between them. CDR3 nucleotides: TGTGCCAGCAGAGGACAGCACTCTGGGGCCAACGTCCTGACTTTC. This encodes CASRGQHSGANVLTF.

J is TRBJ1-1 and V is TRBV6-6; TRBD1 might be the D (6 bases). The CDR3 runs 12 residues. The germline gives CDR1 MNHNY, CDR2 SVGAGI (reference sequence). Trimming took off 11 bases at V and 4 bases at J, with 14 bases between the two ends. The CDR3 is CAAREGVTEAFF. Written as DNA, the CDR3 is TGTGCCGCCAGGGAGGGGGTCACTGAAGCTTTCTTT.

This clone appeared a few times. CDR3 amino acids: CASSPGGTADTEAFF. The CDR3 nucleotides are TGTGCCAGCAGCCCCGGCGGGACAGCTGACACTGAAGCTTTCTTT. The J gene is TRBJ1-1, the V gene TRBV11-2; 7 bases fit TRBD1. V lost 5 bases, J lost 3 bases, and 9 bases stayed unmatched. The CDR3 is 15 amino acids. Per the germline V gene, CDR1 is SGHAT and CDR2 is FQNNGV.

This clone was found a few times. The gene calls are TRBV19 and TRBJ2-7, with TRBD2 identical over 11 bases. With V trimmed by 10 bases and J by 6 bases, 11 bases remained unmatched. The germline CDR1 and CDR2 sequences are LNHDA and SQIVND (reference sequence). The CDR3 runs to 14 residues. The CDR3 DNA reads as TGTGCCACCTCTAGGACTAGCGGGTTCAGCGAGCAGTACTTC. Protein product: CATSRTSGFSEQYF.

The chain uses TRBV29-1 and TRBJ1-1; 7 positions match TRBD1. The CDR3 contains 13 residues. V lost 6 bases and J lost 4; bases outside the gene matches: 8. Looked up from germline, CDR1 is SQVTM and CDR2 is ANQGSEA. CDR3 nucleotide sequence: TGCAGCGTCGACAGGGCTTTCGGCACTGAAGCTTTCTTT. Encoded protein: CSVDRAFGTEAFF.

The chain combines TRBV5-1 with TRBJ2-5; D uncertain. The CDR3 is made up of 13 amino acids. V shed 5 bases and J shed 5 bases, with 13 bases lying between them. Per the germline V gene, CDR1 is SGHRS and CDR2 is YFSETQ. CDR3 sequence: CASSRGRWETQYF. The CDR3 DNA sequence: TGCGCCAGCAGTCGAGGTCGATGGGAGACCCAGTACTTC.

This clone was picked up a small number of times. This chain joins TRBV5-1 and TRBJ1-1; 7 bases are shared with TRBD1. Losses at the gene ends were 0 bases for V and 0 bases for J; bases not matched to a gene: 5. The CDR3 consists of 16 residues. Germline CDR1 SGHRS, CDR2 YFSETQ. CDR3 bases: TGCGCCAGCAGCTTGGGGACAGGAATTATGAACACTGAAGCTTTCTTT. Protein product: CASSLGTGIMNTEAFF.

The V call is TRBV29-1, the J call TRBJ1-1, with D possibly being TRBD1 (5 bases). This CDR3 has 14 amino acids. Trimming shortened V by 4 bases and J by 1 base, and 13 bases separated the two germline ends. Germline loops: CDR1 SQVTM, CDR2 ANQGSEA. DNA for the CDR3: TGCAGCGTTGTTAAGGGGTCTCAGAACACTGAAGCTTTCTTT. It yields the protein CSVVKGSQNTEAFF.